The 18 T cell receptor beta chains below were found in one sample sequenced in a study of T cell responses to AZD1222 COVID-19 vaccine. Profiled with immunoSEQ multiplex PCR; TCRdb holds only in-frame clones, not every one. The sample records about 69,000 clones, approximately 87% being singletons. Sequences were derived from peripheral blood, sampled 28 days after the second AZD1222 dose. The receptors come from an adult who received the AZD1222 COVID-19 vaccine.

J is TRBJ1-2 and V is TRBV5-4; unclear D gene. V gave up 6 bases and J gave up 2 bases, with 17 bases separating them. The CDR3 is 15 amino acids. Germline CDR1 and CDR2: SGHNT and YYREEE (reference sequence). CDR3 nucleotides: TGTGCCAGCAACACGGGTAGAGATGGGAACTATGGCTACACCTTC. This translates into CASNTGRDGNYGYTF.

V is TRBV5-1 and J is TRBJ2-1; D could derive from TRBD1 or TRBD2 (5 bases each). CDR1 is SGHRS and CDR2 is YFSETQ in the germline V gene. This CDR3 has 15 residues. The ends were cut back, 0 bases at V and 0 bases at J, with 7 bases in the middle. As DNA, the CDR3 is TGCGCCAGCAGCTTGGAGGGGAGCTCCTACAATGAGCAGTTCTTC. Translated, it gives CASSLEGSSYNEQFF.

The gene calls are TRBV10-1 and TRBJ1-1; no reliable D call. V was pared by 3 bases and J by 0 bases, with 11 bases between. CDR1 is WNHNN, CDR2 SYGVQD, per germline (reference sequence). The CDR3 sequence is 15 residues long. This CDR3 is CASSEGSDMNTEAFF. DNA for the CDR3: TGCGCCAGCAGTGAAGGATCGGATATGAACACTGAAGCTTTCTTT.

The chain employs TRBV5-6 and TRBJ2-2; TRBD2 agrees at 8 bases. V gave up 3 bases and J gave up 5 bases; unmatched junction bases: 9. CDR3 length equals 16 residues. Germline lookup yields CDR1 SGHDT and CDR2 YYEEEE. The CDR3 DNA is TGTGCCAGCAGCTCACCGTACGGGAGGGGTACCGGGGAGCTGTTTTTT. As protein: CASSSPYGRGTGELFF.

The chain carries TRBV19 and TRBJ1-2; D remains ambiguous. Germline V CDR1 and CDR2: LNHDA, SQIVND (reference sequence). Trimming removed 2 bases from V and 2 bases from J, with 9 bases in between. The CDR3 length is 14 residues. CDR3 bases: TGTGCCAGTAGTATATTGGGCACAAACTATGGCTACACCTTC. Protein sequence: CASSILGTNYGYTF.

This chain joins TRBV28 and TRBJ1-2; D possibly corresponds to TRBD1 (6 bases). The germline CDR1 and CDR2 sequences are MDHEN and SYDVKM. This CDR3 spans 14 amino acids. V gave up 9 bases and J gave up 2 bases, with 16 bases separating them. The CDR3 region is CASGKTGENYGYTF. The CDR3 DNA sequence: TGTGCCAGTGGCAAGACAGGAGAAAACTATGGCTACACCTTC.

The sample holds a few counts of this clone. The chain joins TRBV12-3 or TRBV12-4 to TRBJ2-7, with D possibly TRBD1 on 5 matching bases. Trimming shortened V by 4 bases and J by 5 bases, and 9 bases separated the two germline ends. The CDR3 has 12 residues. The CDR3 sequence is CASSYSRDEQYF. As DNA, the CDR3 is TGTGCCAGCAGTTACAGCAGGGACGAGCAGTACTTC.

For the CDR3, the DNA is TGCAGTGCTAGTGGGACAGGTTTAACGACTAATGAAAAACTGTTTTTT. It specifies CSASGTGLTTNEKLFF. The V call is TRBV20-1, the J call TRBJ1-4; TRBD1 agrees at 8 bases. With V trimmed by 3 bases and J by 2 bases, 8 bases remained unmatched. The CDR3 spans 16 residues. In germline, CDR1 is DFQATT, CDR2 SNEGSKA (reference sequence).

This chain joins TRBV18 and TRBJ2-7; D may be TRBD1 (5 bases). Germline V gene sequence: CDR1 KGHSH, CDR2 LQKENI. Trimming stripped 2 bases from V and 0 bases from J, with 5 bases between. CDR3 length: 13 residues. The CDR3 spells CASSPDSSYEQYF. In DNA form, the CDR3 reads TGTGCCAGCTCACCAGACAGCTCCTACGAGCAGTACTTC. Using reference TRBV18 and TRBJ2-7 for the parts outside the CDR3, the full variable domain is NAGVMQNPRHLVRRRGQEARLRCSPMKGHSHVYWYRQLPEEGLKFMVYLQKENIIDESGMPKERFSAEFPKEGPSILRIQQVVRGDSAAYFCASSPDSSYEQYFGPGTRLTVT.

This chain joins TRBV6-1 and TRBJ1-2, with unresolved D. The CDR3 extends over 14 amino acids. Germline lookup yields CDR1 MNHNS and CDR2 SASEGT. Trimming pared 1 base from V and 4 bases from J, leaving 10 bases between. The CDR3 sequence is CASSEGPFTYGYTF. The CDR3 coding sequence is TGTGCCAGCAGTGAAGGGCCTTTCACCTATGGCTACACCTTC.

This chain joins TRBV2 and TRBJ2-5; D is unclear. The CDR3 contains 14 residues. V lost 3 bases and J 5 bases, leaving 13 bases between the germline ends. From germline, CDR1 is SNHLY and CDR2 FYNNEI. The CDR3 reads CASSELVITETQYF. The CDR3 DNA sequence: TGTGCCAGCAGTGAGCTAGTTATAACGGAGACCCAGTACTTC.

The rearrangement uses TRBV18 and TRBJ2-7; D is undetermined. The V and J ends lost 0 bases and 0 bases respectively, with 9 bases between them. The CDR3 is 15 residues long. Germline loops: CDR1 KGHSH, CDR2 LQKENI. DNA for the CDR3: TGTGCCAGCTCACCACCGAGCAGGAGCTCCTACGAGCAGTACTTC. Its protein is CASSPPSRSSYEQYF. The variable domain in full, completed from reference TRBV18 and TRBJ2-7, reads NAGVMQNPRHLVRRRGQEARLRCSPMKGHSHVYWYRQLPEEGLKFMVYLQKENIIDESGMPKERFSAEFPKEGPSILRIQQVVRGDSAAYFCASSPPSRSSYEQYFGPGTRLTVT.

This chain connects TRBV27 to TRBJ1-1; unclear D gene. Trimming took 0 bases from V and 4 from J, leaving 6 bases between them. The CDR3 runs 13 residues. CDR1 is MNHEY, CDR2 SMNVEV, per germline (reference sequence). This CDR3 reads CASSLSARTEAFF. CDR3 DNA sequence: TGTGCCAGCAGTTTATCAGCGCGCACTGAAGCTTTCTTT.

The genes are TRBV18 and TRBJ1-2, with 8 nucleotides matching TRBD1. The CDR3 has 15 residues. Trimming cost V 3 bases and J 3 bases; bases outside gene matches: 6. In germline, CDR1 is KGHSH, CDR2 LQKENI. The CDR3 region is CASSPFQGADYGYTF. DNA of the CDR3: TGTGCCAGCTCACCTTTTCAGGGGGCTGACTATGGCTACACCTTC.

This clone occurred a few times. The chain couples TRBV6-5 to TRBJ2-1, with 9 positions matching TRBD2. V trimming: 2 bases; J trimming: 8 bases; junction bases outside the gene matches: 10. The CDR3 is 16 residues long. CDR1 and CDR2 from the germline V gene are MNHEY and SVGAGI. Here the CDR3 DNA reads TGTGCCAGCAGTTACCTAGGGCGGGGGGGCCCGTATGAGCAGTTCTTC. The encoded protein is CASSYLGRGGPYEQFF.

Remarks on this clone: The same CDR3 can be traced to other DNA sequences in this sample. This sequence joins TRBV15 and TRBJ2-7; a weak D match, TRBD2 (7 bases). V dropped 4 bases and J dropped 7 bases, with 20 bases sitting between them. This CDR3 spans 15 amino acids. Germline assignment: CDR1 LNHNV and CDR2 YYDKDF (reference sequence). CDR3 loop: CATSTLRGAAGEQYF. The CDR3 DNA sequence: TGTGCCACCAGCACTCTACGGGGGGCCGCGGGAGAGCAGTACTTC.

The chain uses TRBV6-1 and TRBJ2-7; no reliable D call. The length of the CDR3 is 12 residues. Deletions cut 6 bases from V and 3 bases from J, with 9 bases between. The germline CDR1 and CDR2 sequences are MNHNS and SASEGT. CDR3 coding DNA: TGTGCCAGCAGCCCCACAAACTACGAGCAGTACTTC. Residues: CASSPTNYEQYF.

The chain employs TRBV19 and TRBJ1-5; unclear D gene. This CDR3 region has 20 residues. The germline V gene encodes CDR1 LNHDA and CDR2 SQIVND (reference sequence). V lost 1 base and J 6 bases, leaving 28 bases between the germline ends. In DNA, the CDR3 is TGTGCCAGTAGTATAGTCGAGCTTATCGCCGGAGGGAGGTCAGGTCAGCCCCAGCATTTT. Its protein is CASSIVELIAGGRSGQPQHF.